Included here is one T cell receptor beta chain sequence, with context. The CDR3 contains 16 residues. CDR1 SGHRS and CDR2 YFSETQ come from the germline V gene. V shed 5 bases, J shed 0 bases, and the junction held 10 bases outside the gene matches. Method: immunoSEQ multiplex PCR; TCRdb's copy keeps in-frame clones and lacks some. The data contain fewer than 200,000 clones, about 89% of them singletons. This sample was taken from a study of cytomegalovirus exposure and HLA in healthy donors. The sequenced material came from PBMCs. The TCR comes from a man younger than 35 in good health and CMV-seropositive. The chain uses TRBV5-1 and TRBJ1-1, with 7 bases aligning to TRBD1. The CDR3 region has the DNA TGCGCCAGCAGAACGGGCGGACAGGAGCTGAACACTGAAGCTTTCTTT. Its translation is CASRTGGQELNTEAFF.